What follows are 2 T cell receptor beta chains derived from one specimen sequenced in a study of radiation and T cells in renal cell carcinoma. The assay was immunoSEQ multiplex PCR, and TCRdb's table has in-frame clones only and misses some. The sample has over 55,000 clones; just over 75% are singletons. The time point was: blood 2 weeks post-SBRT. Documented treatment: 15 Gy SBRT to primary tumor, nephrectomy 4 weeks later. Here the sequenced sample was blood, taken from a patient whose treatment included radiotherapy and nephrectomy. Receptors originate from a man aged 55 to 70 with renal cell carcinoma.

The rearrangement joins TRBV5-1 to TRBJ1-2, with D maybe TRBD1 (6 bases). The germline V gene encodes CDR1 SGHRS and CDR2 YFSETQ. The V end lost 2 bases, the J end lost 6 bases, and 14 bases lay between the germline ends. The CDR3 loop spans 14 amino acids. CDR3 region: CASSLATGYDGYTF. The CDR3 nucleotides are TGCGCCAGCAGCTTAGCGACAGGCTATGATGGCTACACCTTC.

The CDR3 coding sequence is TGTGCCACCAGCAGGTACAGGGCAATTAATGAAAAACTGTTTTTT. It yields the protein CATSRYRAINEKLFF. This rearrangement joins TRBV15 to TRBJ1-4; TRBD1 is a possible D gene (6 bases). The germline V gene has CDR1 LNHNV and CDR2 YYDKDF (reference sequence). CDR3 length equals 15 residues. V lost 3 bases and J lost 4, with 12 bases in between.